Each of the 6 T cell receptor beta chains below was sequenced from the same sample in a study of brain metastases from non-small cell lung cancer. Clones were read by immunoSEQ multiplex PCR, and TCRdb kept only the in-frame ones, dropping some. Of roughly 15,000 clones detected, about 80% appear once; the ten largest clones hold around 7.6%. The sample taken for sequencing was primary lung tumor tissue. These receptors came from a donor aged 40 or over with non-small cell lung cancer.

This chain links TRBV6-2 or TRBV6-3 with TRBJ2-7; D unclear. The CDR3 contains 12 residues. Per the germline V gene, CDR1 is MNHEY and CDR2 is SVGEGT. V was cut by 4 bases and J by 7 bases, with 11 bases left in between. CDR3: CASSLIGREQYF. The CDR3 DNA reads as TGTGCCAGCAGTTTGATAGGCCGGGAGCAGTACTTC.

The chain couples TRBV6-1 to TRBJ2-7; no reliable D call. CDR3 length equals 14 residues. From germline, CDR1 is MNHNS and CDR2 SASEGT. V was clipped by 0 bases and J by 1 base, with 7 bases between them. The CDR3 spells CASSEAQVSYEQYV. The CDR3 DNA reads as TGTGCCAGCAGTGAAGCGCAGGTATCCTACGAGCAGTACGTC.

This clone occurred once. The chain has TRBV6-5 and TRBJ2-3; the match to TRBD1 covers 8 bases. The CDR3 spans 15 residues. Germline-derived CDR1 and CDR2 are MNHEY and SVGAGI. After removal of 6 bases from V and 6 bases from J, the junction contained 11 bases not matched to a gene. The CDR3 sequence: CASRTTGVWCDTQYF. As DNA, the CDR3 is TGTGCCAGCAGAACGACAGGGGTGTGGTGCGATACGCAGTATTTT.

This clone has just a few counts. The V call is TRBV29-1, the J call TRBJ2-3; the D is unclear. The CDR3 totals 14 residues. CDR1 is SQVTM, CDR2 ANQGSEA, per germline. V dropped 0 bases and J dropped 6 bases, with 13 bases sitting between them. The CDR3 protein is CSVEENRAGDTQYF. The CDR3 nucleotides read TGCAGCGTTGAAGAGAACCGGGCCGGGGATACGCAGTATTTT.

The chain is built from TRBV5-1 and TRBJ1-2; D gene uncertain. Germline CDR1 and CDR2: SGHRS and YFSETQ. Trimming pared 0 bases from V and 4 bases from J, leaving 16 bases between. CDR3 length: 16 amino acids. In DNA form, the CDR3 reads TGCGCCAGCAGCTTGGAAGCACAGAGGAAAGGCTATGGCTACACCTTC. This gives the protein CASSLEAQRKGYGYTF.

The rearrangement links TRBV5-1 to TRBJ2-3, with 8 bases aligning to TRBD1. CDR1 is SGHRS, CDR2 YFSETQ, per germline. Trimming removed 1 base from V and 2 bases from J; junction bases left unmatched: 3. The CDR3 is 15 amino acids. The CDR3 sequence: CASSLLQGATDTQYF. CDR3 DNA: TGCGCCAGCAGCTTGCTTCAGGGGGCCACAGATACGCAGTATTTT.